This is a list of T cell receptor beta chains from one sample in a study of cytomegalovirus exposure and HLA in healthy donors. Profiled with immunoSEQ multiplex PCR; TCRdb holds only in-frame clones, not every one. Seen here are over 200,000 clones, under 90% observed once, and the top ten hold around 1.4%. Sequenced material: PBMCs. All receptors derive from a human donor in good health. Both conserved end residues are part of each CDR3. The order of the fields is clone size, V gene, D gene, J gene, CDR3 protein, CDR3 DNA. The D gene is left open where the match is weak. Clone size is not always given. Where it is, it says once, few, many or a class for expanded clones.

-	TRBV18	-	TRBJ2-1	CASSPAATNEQFF	TGTGCCAGCTCACCAGCGGCGACCAATGAGCAGTTCTTC
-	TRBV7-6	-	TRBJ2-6	CASSQLVNGANVLTF	TGTGCCAGCAGCCAACTAGTGAATGGGGCCAACGTCCTGACTTTC
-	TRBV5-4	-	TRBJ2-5	CASSLIIQGGETQYF	TGTGCCAGCAGCTTGATTATCCAGGGTGGGGAGACCCAGTACTTC
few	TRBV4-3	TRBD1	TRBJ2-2	CASSQEAGTATGELFF	TGCGCCAGCAGCCAAGAAGCCGGGACAGCTACCGGGGAGCTGTTTTTT
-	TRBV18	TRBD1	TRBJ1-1	CASSPTGGNTEAFF	TGTGCCAGCTCACCAACAGGGGGAAACACTGAAGCTTTCTTT
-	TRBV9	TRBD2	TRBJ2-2	CASSPLTSGKDGELFF	TGTGCCAGCAGCCCCCTGACTAGCGGGAAAGACGGGGAGCTGTTTTTT
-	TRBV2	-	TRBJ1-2	CASRANYGYTF	TGTGCCAGCAGGGCCAACTATGGCTACACCTTC
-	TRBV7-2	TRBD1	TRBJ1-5	CASSRETGGNQPQHF	TGTGCCAGCAGCCGAGAGACAGGGGGCAATCAGCCCCAGCATTTT
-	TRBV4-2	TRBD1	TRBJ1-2	CASSQDGLGTGLFGYTF	TGTGCCAGCAGCCAAGACGGTCTAGGGACAGGGCTGTTTGGCTACACCTTC
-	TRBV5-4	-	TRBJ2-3	CASSLRDTSDTQYF	TGTGCCAGCAGCTTAAGGGACACATCCGATACGCAGTATTTT
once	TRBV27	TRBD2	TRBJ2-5	CASSILGGRQTQYF	TGTGCCAGCAGTATCCTAGGCGGGAGACAGACCCAGTACTTC
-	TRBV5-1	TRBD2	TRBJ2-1	CASRSSGGHNEQFF	TGCGCCAGCAGATCGAGCGGGGGCCACAATGAGCAGTTCTTC
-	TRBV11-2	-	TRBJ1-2	CASSYQQGNYGYTF	TGTGCCAGCAGCTACCAACAGGGAAACTATGGCTACACCTTC
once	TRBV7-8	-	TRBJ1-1	CASSLQPGGARDTEAFF	TGTGCCAGCAGCTTACAACCCGGGGGGGCGAGGGACACTGAAGCTTTCTTT
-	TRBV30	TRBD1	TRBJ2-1	CAWSTPGTGYNEQFF	TGTGCCTGGAGTACCCCTGGGACAGGGTATAATGAGCAGTTCTTC
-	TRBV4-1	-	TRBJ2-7	CASSNPMRDREQYF	TGCGCCAGCAGCAACCCGATGAGGGATCGAGAGCAGTACTTC
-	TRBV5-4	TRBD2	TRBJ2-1	CASSLALAVPNEQFF	TGTGCCAGCAGCTTGGCACTAGCGGTTCCTAATGAGCAGTTCTTC
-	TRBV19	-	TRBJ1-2	CASSSAGGYTF	TGTGCCAGTTCCTCTGCTGGCGGCTACACCTTC
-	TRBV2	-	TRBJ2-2	CASSEVSGNTGELFF	TGTGCCAGCAGTGAGGTTAGCGGGAACACCGGGGAGCTGTTTTTT
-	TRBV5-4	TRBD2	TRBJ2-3	CASGTSGNTDTQYF	TGTGCCAGCGGAACTAGCGGAAACACAGATACGCAGTATTTT
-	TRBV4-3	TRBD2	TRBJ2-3	CASSPLAGGVTDTQYF	TGCGCCAGCAGCCCACTAGCGGGAGGGGTGACAGATACGCAGTATTTT
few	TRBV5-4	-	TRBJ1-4	CASSLEAGRSNEKLFF	TGTGCCAGCAGCTTGGAAGCGGGGAGGAGTAATGAAAAACTGTTTTTT
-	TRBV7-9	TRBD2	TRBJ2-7	CASSLAGTRAEQYF	TGTGCCAGCAGCTTAGCGGGGACTAGGGCCGAGCAGTACTTC
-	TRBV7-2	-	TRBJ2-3	CASSYYLADTQYF	TGTGCCAGCAGCTACTACCTCGCAGATACGCAGTATTTT
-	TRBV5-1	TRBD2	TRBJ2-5	CASSLGTSVETQYF	TGCGCCAGCAGCTTGGGGACTAGCGTTGAGACCCAGTACTTC
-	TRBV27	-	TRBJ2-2	CASSHRAPNTGELFF	TGTGCCAGCAGTCACAGGGCCCCGAACACCGGGGAGCTGTTTTTT
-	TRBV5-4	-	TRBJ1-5	CASSLAGKNQPQHF	TGTGCCAGCAGCTTAGCAGGGAAGAATCAGCCCCAGCATTTT
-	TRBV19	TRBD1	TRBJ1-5	CASTGDRGLNQPQHF	TGTGCCAGTACCGGGGACAGGGGGCTCAATCAGCCCCAGCATTTT
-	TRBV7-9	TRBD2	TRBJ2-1	CASSGVGGSSYNEQFF	TGTGCCAGCAGCGGGGTGGGAGGGAGTTCTTACAATGAGCAGTTCTTC
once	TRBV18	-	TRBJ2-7	CASSPTGMTYEQYF	TGTGCCAGCTCACCAACAGGGATGACCTACGAGCAGTACTTC
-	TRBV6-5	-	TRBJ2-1	CATWRRDRNEQFF	TGTGCCACATGGCGGCGGGACCGCAATGAGCAGTTCTTC
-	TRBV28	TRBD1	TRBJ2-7	CASRPDRGAPRSRGEQYF	TGTGCCAGCAGACCCGACAGGGGGGCTCCCCGTTCCCGGGGCGAGCAGTACTTC
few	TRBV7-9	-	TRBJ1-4	CASSPGGFEKLFF	TGTGCCAGCAGCCCCGGGGGGTTTGAAAAACTGTTTTTT
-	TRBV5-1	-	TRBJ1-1	CASSHTGTPNTEAFF	TGCGCCAGCAGCCACACCGGGACACCGAACACTGAAGCTTTCTTT
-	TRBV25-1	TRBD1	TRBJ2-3	CASRGRWTGGETDTQYF	TGTGCCAGCAGGGGTCGGTGGACAGGGGGCGAAACAGATACGCAGTATTTT
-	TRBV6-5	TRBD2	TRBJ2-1	CASSYSWGRGSNEQFF	TGTGCCAGCAGTTACTCTTGGGGGAGGGGTAGCAATGAGCAGTTCTTC
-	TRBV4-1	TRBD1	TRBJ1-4	CASSQLGQTRGGLFF	TGCGCCAGCAGCCAGTTGGGACAGACTCGAGGAGGACTGTTTTTT
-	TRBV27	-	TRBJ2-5	CASSLSFGAQETQYF	TGTGCCAGCAGTTTATCGTTTGGGGCACAAGAGACCCAGTACTTC
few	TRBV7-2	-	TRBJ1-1	CASSLRGGDTEAFF	TGTGCCAGCAGCCTCCGCGGCGGGGACACTGAAGCTTTCTTT
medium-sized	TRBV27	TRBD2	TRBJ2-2	CASRRAGSGELFF	TGTGCCAGCAGAAGAGCGGGGTCCGGGGAGCTGTTTTTT
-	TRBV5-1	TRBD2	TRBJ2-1	CASIGGLAGGNEQFF	TGCGCCAGCATCGGCGGACTAGCGGGAGGCAATGAGCAGTTCTTC
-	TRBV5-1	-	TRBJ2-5	CASSLAVQVQETQYF	TGCGCCAGCAGCTTGGCCGTGCAGGTCCAAGAGACCCAGTACTTC
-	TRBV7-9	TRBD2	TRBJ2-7	CASSLATSGYPYEQYF	TGTGCCAGCAGCTTAGCCACTAGCGGGTACCCCTACGAGCAGTACTTC
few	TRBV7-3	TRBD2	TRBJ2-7	CASSELAGVHEQYF	TGTGCCAGCAGCGAACTAGCGGGAGTACACGAGCAGTACTTC
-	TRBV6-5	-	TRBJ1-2	CASSLSQAYGYTF	TGTGCCAGCAGTTTGTCACAGGCATATGGCTACACCTTC
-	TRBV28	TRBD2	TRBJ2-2	CASSLAGTSGSWELFF	TGTGCCAGCAGTCTGGCCGGGACTAGCGGGAGTTGGGAGCTGTTTTTT
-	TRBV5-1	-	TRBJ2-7	CASSAPGQIVDEQYF	TGCGCCAGCAGCGCTCCGGGACAAATTGTCGACGAGCAGTACTTC
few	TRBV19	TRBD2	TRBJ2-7	CASNSGMGYEQYF	TGTGCCAGTAACAGCGGGATGGGGTACGAGCAGTACTTC
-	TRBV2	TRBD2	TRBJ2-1	CASSVPSGGSNEQFF	TGTGCCAGCAGTGTTCCTAGCGGGGGTTCGAATGAGCAGTTCTTC
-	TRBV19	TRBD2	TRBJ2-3	CASSIFRGRDTDTQYF	TGTGCCAGTAGTATTTTTCGGGGGAGGGACACAGATACGCAGTATTTT
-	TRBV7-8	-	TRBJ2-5	CASSLENQETQYF	TGTGCCAGCTCCCTCGAGAATCAAGAGACCCAGTACTTC
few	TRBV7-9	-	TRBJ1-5	CASSGLPSNQPQHF	TGTGCCAGCAGCGGACTCCCTAGCAATCAGCCCCAGCATTTT
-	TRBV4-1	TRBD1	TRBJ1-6	CASSQFRQGARSPLHF	TGCGCCAGCAGCCAATTCCGACAGGGGGCGAGGTCACCCCTCCACTTT
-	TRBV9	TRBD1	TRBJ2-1	CASRGTGNEQFF	TGTGCCAGCAGGGGGACAGGGAATGAGCAGTTCTTC
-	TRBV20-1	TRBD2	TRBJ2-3	CSATSGPTQYF	TGCAGTGCCACTAGCGGCCCAACGCAGTATTTT
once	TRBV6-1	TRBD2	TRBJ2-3	CASSETTSGSLTDTQYF	TGTGCCAGCAGTGAAACGACTAGCGGGAGTTTAACAGATACGCAGTATTTT
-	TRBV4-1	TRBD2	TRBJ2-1	CASSQEKILRGGVFNEQFF	TGCGCCAGCAGCCAAGAAAAAATATTGCGCGGGGGGGTATTTAATGAGCAGTTCTTC
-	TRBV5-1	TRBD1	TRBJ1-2	CASSLSTGGQANYGYTF	TGCGCCAGCAGCTTATCTACAGGGGGACAAGCTAACTATGGCTACACCTTC
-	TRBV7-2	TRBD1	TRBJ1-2	CASSRDRLYGYTF	TGTGCCAGCAGTCGGGACAGACTCTATGGCTACACCTTC
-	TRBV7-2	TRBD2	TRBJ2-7	CASSLVTSGNYEQYF	TGTGCCAGCAGCTTAGTTACTAGCGGGAACTACGAGCAGTACTTC